The clone carrying this T cell receptor (beta chain) was detected a few times. These data belong to a study of cytomegalovirus exposure and HLA in healthy donors. At the level of the study: An early release of data contained approximately 80 million unique TCRs, which came from HLA-typed donors.

V was clipped by 0 bases and J by 9 bases; unmatched bases: 14. Germline V CDR1 and CDR2: SGDLS, YYNGEE. This CDR3 has 17 amino acids. PCR involved 60 Vbeta and 13 Jbeta primers. Clones were sequenced by immunoSEQ multiplex PCR, and TCRdb holds only the in-frame ones, with some missing. The sample contains about 250,000 clones, roughly 81% of which appear only once. The sequence came from a girl aged 2-10 years in good health and CMV-seronegative. The V and J genes are TRBV9 and TRBJ2-3; 9 nucleotides align to TRBD2. Material: PBMCs. CDR3 coding DNA: TGTGCCAGCAGCGTAGAATTTGAGGGTAGCGGGAGATCAACGCAGTATTTT. Translating gives CASSVEFEGSGRSTQYF.